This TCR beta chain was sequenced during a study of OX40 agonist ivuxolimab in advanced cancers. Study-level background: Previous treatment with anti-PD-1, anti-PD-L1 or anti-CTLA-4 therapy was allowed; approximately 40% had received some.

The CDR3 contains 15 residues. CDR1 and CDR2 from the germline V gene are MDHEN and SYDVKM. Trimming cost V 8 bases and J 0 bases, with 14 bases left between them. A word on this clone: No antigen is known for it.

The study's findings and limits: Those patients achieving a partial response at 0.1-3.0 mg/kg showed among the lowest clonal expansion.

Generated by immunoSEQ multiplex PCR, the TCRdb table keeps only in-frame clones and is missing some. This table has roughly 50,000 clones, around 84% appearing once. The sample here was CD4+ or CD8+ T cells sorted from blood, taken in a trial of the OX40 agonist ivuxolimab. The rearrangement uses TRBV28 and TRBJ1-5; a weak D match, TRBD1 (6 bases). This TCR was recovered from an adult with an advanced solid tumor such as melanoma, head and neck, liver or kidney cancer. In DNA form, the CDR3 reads TGTGCCAGCCTAGCCGGGGGGCATAGCAATCAGCCCCAGCATTTT. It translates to CASLAGGHSNQPQHF.